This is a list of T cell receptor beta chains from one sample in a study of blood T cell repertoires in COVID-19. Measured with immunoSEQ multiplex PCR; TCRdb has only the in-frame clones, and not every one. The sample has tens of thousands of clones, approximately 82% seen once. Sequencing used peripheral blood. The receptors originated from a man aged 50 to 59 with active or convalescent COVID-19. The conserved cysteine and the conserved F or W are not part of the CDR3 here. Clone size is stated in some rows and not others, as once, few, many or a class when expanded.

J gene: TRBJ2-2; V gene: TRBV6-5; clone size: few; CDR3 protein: ASSFGGGTSGELF
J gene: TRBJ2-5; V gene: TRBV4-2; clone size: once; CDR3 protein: ASSHPGSYQETQY
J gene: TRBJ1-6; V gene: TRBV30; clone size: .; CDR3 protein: AWSGQGARSPLH
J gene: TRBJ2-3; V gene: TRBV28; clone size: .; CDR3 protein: ASNPPREEKGGRDTQY
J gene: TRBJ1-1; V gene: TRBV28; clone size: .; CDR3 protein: ASSKRTSGITEAF
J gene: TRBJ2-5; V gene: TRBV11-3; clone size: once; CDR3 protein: ASSLDPGEGETQY
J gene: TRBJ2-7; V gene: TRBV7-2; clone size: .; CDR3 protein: ASSVGQDFHEQY
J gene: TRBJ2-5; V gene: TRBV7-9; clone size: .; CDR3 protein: ASSEPTGLEETQY
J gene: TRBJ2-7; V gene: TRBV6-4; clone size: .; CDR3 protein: ASTEIDRARYEQY
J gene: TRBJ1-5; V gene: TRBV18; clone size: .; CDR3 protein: ASSPGGNQPQH
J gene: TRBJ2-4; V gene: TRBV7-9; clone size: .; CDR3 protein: ASSKEGAGFIQY
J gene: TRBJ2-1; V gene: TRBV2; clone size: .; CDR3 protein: ASSPGTGGDEQF
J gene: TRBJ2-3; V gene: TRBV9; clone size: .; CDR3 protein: ASSTPGLYTDTQY
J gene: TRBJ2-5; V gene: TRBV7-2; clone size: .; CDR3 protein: ASSLVTGEEETQY
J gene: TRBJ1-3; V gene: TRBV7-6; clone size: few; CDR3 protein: ASSLDRTGRSGNTIY
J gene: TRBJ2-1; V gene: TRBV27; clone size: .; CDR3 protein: ATRGGFWNEQF
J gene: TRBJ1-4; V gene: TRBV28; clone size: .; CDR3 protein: ASRPGQPNEKLF
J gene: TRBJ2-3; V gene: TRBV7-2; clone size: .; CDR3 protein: ASSLDQGTVTQY
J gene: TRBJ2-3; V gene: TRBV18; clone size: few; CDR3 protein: ASSPAGQGSDTQY
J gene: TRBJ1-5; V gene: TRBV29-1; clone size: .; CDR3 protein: SPRDRRNQPQH
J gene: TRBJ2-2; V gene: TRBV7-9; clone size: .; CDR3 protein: ASSARTGITGELF
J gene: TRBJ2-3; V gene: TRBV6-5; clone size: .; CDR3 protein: ASTSSEATDTQY
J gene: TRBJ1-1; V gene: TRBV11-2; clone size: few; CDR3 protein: ASSWLEEAF
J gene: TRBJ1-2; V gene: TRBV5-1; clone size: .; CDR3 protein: ASSPSWDKYYGYT
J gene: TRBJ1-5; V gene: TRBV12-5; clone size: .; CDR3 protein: ASGLGTGGPQPQH
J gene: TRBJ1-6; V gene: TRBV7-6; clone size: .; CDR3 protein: ASSRSPLH
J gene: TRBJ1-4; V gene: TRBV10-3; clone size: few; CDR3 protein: AISLQGGTNEKLF
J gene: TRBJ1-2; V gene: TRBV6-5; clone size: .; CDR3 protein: ASSYSGTGPYGYT
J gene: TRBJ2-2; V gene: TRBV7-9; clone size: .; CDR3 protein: ASRPTGGEDTGELF
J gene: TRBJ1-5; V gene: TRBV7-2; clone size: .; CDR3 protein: ASSYRGAQPQH
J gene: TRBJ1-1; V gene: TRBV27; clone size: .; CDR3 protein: ASSLSYSYTEAF
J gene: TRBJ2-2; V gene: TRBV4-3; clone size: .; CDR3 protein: ASSQVSGGTNTGELF
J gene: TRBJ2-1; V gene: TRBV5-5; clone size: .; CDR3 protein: ASSPVTSNEQF
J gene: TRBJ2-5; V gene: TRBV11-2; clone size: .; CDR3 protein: ASSLGVGGPEETQY
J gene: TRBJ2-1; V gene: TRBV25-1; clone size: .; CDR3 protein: ASSVTSASSYNEQF
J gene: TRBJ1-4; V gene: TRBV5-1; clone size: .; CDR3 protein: ASSSTRGLGEKLF
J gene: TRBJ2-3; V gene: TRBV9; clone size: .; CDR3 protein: ASNTGGRDTQY
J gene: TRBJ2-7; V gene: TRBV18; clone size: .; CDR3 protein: ASSPGQGPYEQY
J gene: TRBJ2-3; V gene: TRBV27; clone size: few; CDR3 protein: ASSFRDKRRDTQY
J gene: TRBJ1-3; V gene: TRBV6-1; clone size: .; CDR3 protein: ASSEVDSSGNTIY
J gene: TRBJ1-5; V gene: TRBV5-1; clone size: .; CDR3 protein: ASSLEVNQPQH
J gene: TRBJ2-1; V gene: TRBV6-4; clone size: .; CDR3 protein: ASSDYPGISYNEQF
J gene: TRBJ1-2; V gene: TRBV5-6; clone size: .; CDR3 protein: ASSGSYGYT
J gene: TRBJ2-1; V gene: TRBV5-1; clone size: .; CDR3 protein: ASSTGQGANNEQF
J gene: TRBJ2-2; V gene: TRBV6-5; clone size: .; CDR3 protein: ASSYEQITGELF
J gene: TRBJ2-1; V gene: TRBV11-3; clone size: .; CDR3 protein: ASSLGSSTRGNEQF
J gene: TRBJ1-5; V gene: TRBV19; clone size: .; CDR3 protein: ATQVGGNSNQPQH
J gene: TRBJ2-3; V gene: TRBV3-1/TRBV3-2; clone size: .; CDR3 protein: ASSPRRSTDTQY
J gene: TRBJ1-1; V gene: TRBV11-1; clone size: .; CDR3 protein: ASSAQGVTEAF
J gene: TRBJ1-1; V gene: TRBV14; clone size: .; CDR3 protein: ASSLQGAAEAF
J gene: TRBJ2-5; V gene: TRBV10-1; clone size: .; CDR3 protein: ASSDENLETQY
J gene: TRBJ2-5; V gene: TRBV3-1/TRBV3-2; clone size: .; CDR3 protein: ASSLQENRETQY
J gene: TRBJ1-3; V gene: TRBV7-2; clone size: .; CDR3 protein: ASSLDSTGNTIY
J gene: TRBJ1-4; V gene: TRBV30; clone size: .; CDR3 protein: AAPGTSHEKLF
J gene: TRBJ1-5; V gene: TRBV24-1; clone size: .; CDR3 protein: ATVRGSGNQPQH
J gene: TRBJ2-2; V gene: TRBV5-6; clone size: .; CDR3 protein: ASSLQGLNTGELF
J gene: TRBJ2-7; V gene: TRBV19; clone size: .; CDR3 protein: ASRITGTGVNEQY
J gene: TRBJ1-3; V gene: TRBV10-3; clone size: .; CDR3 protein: AISEGATSGNTIY
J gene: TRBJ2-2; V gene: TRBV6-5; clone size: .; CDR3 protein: ASNPLDTGELF
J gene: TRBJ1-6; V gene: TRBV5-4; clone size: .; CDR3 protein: ASSLEGDTYNSPLH